This T cell receptor (beta chain) emerged from a study of T cell responses to AZD1222 COVID-19 vaccine. Measured with immunoSEQ multiplex PCR; TCRdb has only the in-frame clones, and not every one. The sample yields about 120,000 clones, approximately 84% seen once. The CDR3 has 13 residues. Germline lookup yields CDR1 LNHDA and CDR2 SQIVND (reference sequence). The V end was cut by 3 bases, the J end by 7 bases, with 12 bases between. Points from the study as a whole: Just six or seven AZD1222 recipients tested seropositive at baseline. Repertoire sampling was restricted to post-peak T cell response timepoints. With dominance at 160-218 and 743-854, vaccine-associated CD4 TCRs spanned spike. Two doses of AZD1222 preceded a rise in Spike-specific TCR breadth and depth.

For this clone: Its matching antigen is unknown.

Source: peripheral blood, taken on day 0 of AZD1222 vaccination. The receptor's source is an adult in good health. The chain joins TRBV19 to TRBJ1-1; unclear D gene. CDR3 sequence reads: CASSMIAPIEAFF. The CDR3 DNA reads as TGTGCCAGTAGTATGATAGCCCCAATTGAAGCTTTCTTT.